Listed below are T cell receptor beta chains from one sample, sequenced in a study of radiotherapy plus CTLA-4 blockade in lung cancer. Some clones are missing from TCRdb's copy, which holds only in-frame ones; the method was immunoSEQ multiplex PCR. The sample consists of around 37,000 clones, approximately 77% of them appearing once. The starting material was peripheral blood, obtained from a patient treated with radiotherapy plus ipilimumab. The source is a human donor with non-small cell lung cancer who had stable disease on radiotherapy plus ipilimumab. The CDR3 runs from the conserved cysteine through the conserved F or W. D genes are given only for firm matches. Clone size appears in some rows only: once, few, many, or a class for an expanded clone.

>TRBV15|TRBJ1-2|few|NA
TGTGCCACCAGCAGGGACTCACAGGGCAGCTATGGCTACACCTTC
CATSRDSQGSYGYTF
>TRBV7-2|TRBJ1-6|NA|NA
TGTGCCAGCAGCGAGAGACGAGAACGGGATTCACCCCTCCACTTT
CASSERRERDSPLHF
>TRBV7-2|TRBJ1-1|NA|NA
TGTGCCAGCAGCCTCCGGGGAGCCACTGAAGCTTTCTTT
CASSLRGATEAFF
>TRBV4-3|TRBJ2-3|few|TRBD1
TGCGCCAGCAGCCAAGCTTTCGCAGGGGGTATTGATACGCAGTATTTT
CASSQAFAGGIDTQYF
>TRBV11-3|TRBJ2-3|NA|NA
TGTGCCAGCAGCCTCACTAGTAGCACAGATACGCAGTATTTT
CASSLTSSTDTQYF
>TRBV19|TRBJ2-5|NA|TRBD1
TGTGCCAGTAGTGAGGGACAGAAAGAGACCCAGTACTTC
CASSEGQKETQYF
>TRBV5-6|TRBJ2-1|few|TRBD1
TGTGCCAGCAGCCCATTGGAGACAGGGTACAATGAGCAGTTCTTC
CASSPLETGYNEQFF
>TRBV7-6|TRBJ2-6|NA|NA
TGTGCCAGCAGCTTATCTTCAGGGAAACTCTCTGGGGCCAACGTCCTGACTTTC
CASSLSSGKLSGANVLTF
>TRBV5-6|TRBJ1-3|NA|TRBD1
TGTGCCAGCAGCTTGACGGGACAGGGCTTCTTAGTTGGAAACACCATATATTTT
CASSLTGQGFLVGNTIYF
>TRBV6-1|TRBJ2-7|NA|TRBD1
TGTGCCAGCAGGGGACAGGGGGCGAAGGGGCAGTACTTC
CASRGQGAKGQYF
>TRBV11-2|TRBJ2-1|NA|TRBD2
TGTGCCAGCGCGATAACCAGGGGCGGGGGGGTCGACAATGAGCAGTTCTTC
CASAITRGGGVDNEQFF
>TRBV11-2|TRBJ2-3|NA|NA
TGTGCCAGCAGCTTAGGGCAGGCTAGCACAGATACGCAGTATTTT
CASSLGQASTDTQYF
>TRBV10-3|TRBJ2-1|NA|NA
TGTGCCATCACCAAAATGGGGGCTGGGTATGAGCAGTTCTTC
CAITKMGAGYEQFF
>TRBV30|TRBJ1-5|NA|NA
TGTGCCTGGAGTGTGCGGCAGGGTGTTCAGCCCCAGCATTTT
CAWSVRQGVQPQHF
>TRBV4-1|TRBJ2-3|NA|TRBD2
TGCGCCAGCAGCCAACTTTCCCGGGGGGTCGCAGATACGCAGTATTTT
CASSQLSRGVADTQYF
>TRBV6-1|TRBJ2-5|NA|TRBD2
TGTGCCAGCAGCAAGACTAGCGGCAGGGGGGAGACCCAGTACTTC
CASSKTSGRGETQYF
>TRBV12-5|TRBJ2-3|once|NA
TGTGCTAGTGCTGCTGGGGGGGCCCCGACAGATACGCAGTATTTT
CASAAGGAPTDTQYF
>TRBV19|TRBJ2-3|NA|TRBD2
TGTGCCACCGCCTCCGGGGGGACAGATACGCAGTATTTT
CATASGGTDTQYF
>TRBV2|TRBJ1-5|NA|TRBD1
TGTGCCAGCGGACGACAGGGGGGAGATCAGCCCCAGCATTTT
CASGRQGGDQPQHF
>TRBV15|TRBJ2-3|NA|NA
TGTGCCACCAGCAGAAGATGGGGAACGGGGGGCACAGATACGCAGTATTTT
CATSRRWGTGGTDTQYF
>TRBV6-6|TRBJ1-2|once|NA
TGTGCCAGCAGTAACTTCCAGGGTGGCTACACCTTC
CASSNFQGGYTF
>TRBV4-3|TRBJ2-1|NA|NA
TGCGCCAGCAGCCAAGATTGGCAGTACAATGAGCAGTTCTTC
CASSQDWQYNEQFF
>TRBV27|TRBJ1-1|NA|NA
TGTGCCAGCAGTTTATCTGGGCTGTGGATGAACACTGAAGCTTTCTTT
CASSLSGLWMNTEAFF
>TRBV11-3|TRBJ1-1|NA|NA
TGTGCCAGCAGCCACAGGCAGAACACTGAAGCTTTCTTT
CASSHRQNTEAFF
>TRBV30|TRBJ1-1|once|NA
TGTGCCTGCAAGCGAACGAACACTGAAGCTTTCTTT
CACKRTNTEAFF
>TRBV23-1|TRBJ2-7|NA|TRBD1
TGCGCCAGCAGTCAATCGGTCGGGACAGGTTATGGCGAGCAGTACTTC
CASSQSVGTGYGEQYF
>TRBV10-1|TRBJ1-1|NA|TRBD1
TGCGCCAGCAGTGATCGACAGGGCTATGGCACTGAAGCTTTCTTT
CASSDRQGYGTEAFF
>TRBV30|TRBJ2-5|NA|NA
TGTGCCTGGAGAAAACCCCTGGGAGGTGAGACCCAGTACTTC
CAWRKPLGGETQYF
>TRBV2|TRBJ1-2|NA|NA
TGTGCCAGCAGTGAACAGAACTATGGCTACACCTTC
CASSEQNYGYTF
>TRBV2|TRBJ1-6|NA|NA
TGTGCCAGCAGTGAATTCGGCAGGGAGGGTTCACCCCTCCACTTT
CASSEFGREGSPLHF
>TRBV10-1|TRBJ2-3|once|TRBD2
TGCGCCAGCAGTGGGCTCCCGGGGGGTACGCAGTATTTT
CASSGLPGGTQYF
>TRBV5-4|TRBJ2-3|NA|NA
TGTGCCAGCAGCTTCGACAGTAACACAGATACGCAGTATTTT
CASSFDSNTDTQYF
>TRBV19|TRBJ1-6|NA|TRBD1
TGTGCCACCCGACAGGGGAGCTCCTATAATTCACCCCTCCACTTT
CATRQGSSYNSPLHF
>TRBV30|TRBJ1-2|NA|TRBD1
TGTGCCCAGTTGGGACAGAGCTATGGCTACACCTTC
CAQLGQSYGYTF
>TRBV7-2|TRBJ2-5|NA|NA
TGTGCCAGCAGCCACCTAGGCCCCCAAGAGACCCAGTACTTC
CASSHLGPQETQYF
>TRBV27|TRBJ2-2|NA|NA
TGTGCCAGCAGTGGCACGAACACCGGGGAGCTGTTTTTT
CASSGTNTGELFF
>TRBV29-1|TRBJ1-1|NA|NA
TGCAGCGTTGAGTGGGGGTTGGGGACAGAAGCTTTCTTT
CSVEWGLGTEAFF
>TRBV30|TRBJ1-1|few|NA
TGTGCCTGGAGTGTATCCAAGGGGAGGACTGAAGCTTTCTTT
CAWSVSKGRTEAFF
>TRBV9|TRBJ2-2|NA|TRBD1
TGTGCCAGCAGCGAGAGGGGGCGGAGCACCGGGGAGCTGTTTTTT
CASSERGRSTGELFF
>TRBV6-1|TRBJ1-5|once|NA
TGTGCCAGCAGTTATACAGGGAGCAATCAGCCCCAGCATTTT
CASSYTGSNQPQHF
>TRBV7-2|TRBJ2-3|NA|TRBD1
TGTGCCAGCAGCCCACAGGGGATAGGTACGCAGTATTTT
CASSPQGIGTQYF
>TRBV2|TRBJ1-2|NA|NA
TGTGCCAGCAACTCCTTTAGCATCTATGGCTACACCTTC
CASNSFSIYGYTF
>TRBV30|TRBJ2-5|few|TRBD2
TGTGCCTGGGGCTGGGAGGGGACCCAGTACTTC
CAWGWEGTQYF
>TRBV29-1|TRBJ2-1|NA|TRBD1
TGCAGCGTTTCTGGGACAGGTAATGAGCAGTTCTTC
CSVSGTGNEQFF
>TRBV18|TRBJ2-3|NA|NA
TGTGCCAGCTCACCTCGGACAGACAGCACAGATACGCAGTATTTT
CASSPRTDSTDTQYF
>TRBV18|TRBJ1-2|NA|TRBD1
TGTGCCAGCTCAGCGGGAACAGGGGACTATGGCTACACCTTC
CASSAGTGDYGYTF
>TRBV5-4|TRBJ2-6|once|TRBD2
TGTGCCAGCAGCTTGGGGACTAGTTCCGGGGCCAACGTCCTGACTTTC
CASSLGTSSGANVLTF
>TRBV7-2|TRBJ2-5|NA|NA
TGTGCCAGCAGCCCGACCATCCAGGTGGCCCAGTACTTC
CASSPTIQVAQYF
>TRBV7-6|TRBJ2-2|NA|TRBD1
TGTGCCATGTCGAGGGGGCCCAACACCGGGGAGCTGTTTTTT
CAMSRGPNTGELFF
>TRBV27|TRBJ2-1|NA|NA
TGTGCCAGCAGTGGGCGTTTAGGTAATGAGCAGTTCTTC
CASSGRLGNEQFF
>TRBV19|TRBJ1-2|NA|NA
TGTGCCAGTAGTATCGGACAGTTTAACTATGGCTACACCTTC
CASSIGQFNYGYTF
>TRBV2|TRBJ1-1|NA|NA
TGTGCCAGCGACCGGGACAATAAAGCTTTCTTT
CASDRDNKAFF